The next 14 T cell receptor beta chains were all read from a single sample in a study of T cell repertoires in cytomegalovirus infection. TCRdb redid the calling of the reads with MiXCR, one entry per CDR3 protein. The repertoire holds under 300,000 distinct CDR3 sequences, with 10% to 15% as singletons. The sequencing sample was made of PBMCs. All receptors derive from a human donor in good health (CMV status not recorded). Some clones in this sample may be carry-over from other donors' samples.

The table lists this clonotype with a few counts. The chain has TRBV20-1 and TRBJ1-3; the D is unclear. V lost 0 bases, J lost 0 bases, and 12 bases lay in between. The germline V gene has CDR1 DFQATT and CDR2 SNEGSKA (reference sequence). The CDR3 sequence is 16 residues long. Here the CDR3 DNA reads TGCAGTGCTAGAGATTTAATCTACTCCTCTGGAAACACCATATATTTT. This gives the protein CSARDLIYSSGNTIYF.

V gene TRBV3-1 combines with J gene TRBJ1-2; TRBD1 might be the D (5 bases). Looked up from germline, CDR1 is LGHDT and CDR2 is YNNKEL (reference sequence). This CDR3 has 15 residues. Trimming pared 2 bases from V and 2 bases from J, leaving 12 bases between. The CDR3 region has the DNA TGTGCCAGCAGCCAAAACCCGACAGCAAACTATGGCTACACCTTC. Amino acid sequence: CASSQNPTANYGYTF.

This clonotype was recorded at least ten times. V usage is TRBV6-1 and J usage is TRBJ2-5; D possibly corresponds to TRBD1 (5 bases). Germline lookup yields CDR1 MNHNS and CDR2 SASEGT. The CDR3 is 14 amino acids. V lost 6 bases and J 4 bases, leaving 15 bases between the germline ends. Here the CDR3 reads CASSKPQARETQYF. In nucleotides, the CDR3 is TGTGCCAGCAGCAAACCACAGGCCAGAGAGACCCAGTACTTC.

Ten or more counts support this clonotype. The gene calls are TRBV7-2 and TRBJ2-4; no clear D. The CDR3 runs 13 residues. Trimming left V 3 bases short and J 8 bases short, with 11 bases between. CDR1 is SGHTA, CDR2 FQGNSA, per germline. CDR3 DNA: TGTGCCAGCAGCTTGGACCCCACGTACATTCAGTACTTC. This gives the protein CASSLDPTYIQYF.

This clonotype was counted many times. The rearrangement uses TRBV7-2 and TRBJ2-7; TRBD2 matches at 14 bases. In germline, CDR1 is SGHTA, CDR2 FQGNSA. The CDR3 totals 14 residues. The junction had 2 bases not matched to a gene; V was cut back by 3 bases and J by 7 bases. The CDR3 spells CASSLGLAGVEQYF. CDR3 bases: TGTGCCAGCAGCTTGGGACTAGCGGGAGTAGAGCAGTACTTC.

Here the CDR3 reads CASSYPGLAGEQFF. DNA for the CDR3: TGTGCCAGCAGCTATCCGGGACTAGCGGGGGAGCAGTTCTTC. The chain couples TRBV5-6 to TRBJ2-1; 13 bases are shared with TRBD2. Per germline, CDR1 SGHDT and CDR2 YYEEEE. Trimming at V came to 3 bases and at J to 10 bases, leaving 4 bases not matched to a gene. The CDR3 runs to 14 residues.

In its sample, this clonotype was seen a few times. The V gene is TRBV28, the J gene TRBJ1-3, with D hard to call. CDR1 and CDR2 (germline): MDHEN, SYDVKM. There are 15 residues in the CDR3. V was trimmed by 2 bases and J by 2 bases, leaving 10 bases between them. This CDR3 is CASSLQPVTGNTIYF. The CDR3 nucleotides read TGTGCCAGCAGTTTACAGCCAGTAACTGGAAACACCATATATTTT.

This clonotype was seen ten or more times. J is TRBJ2-7 and V is TRBV11-3, with D uncertain. CDR1 is SGHNT, CDR2 YENEEA, per germline. This CDR3 comprises 15 residues. The V gene lost 6 bases and the J gene lost 3 bases, with 18 bases spanning the gap. The CDR3 loop is CASSQIPLGIYEQYF. CDR3 nucleotides: TGTGCCAGCAGTCAGATCCCTCTTGGAATCTACGAGCAGTACTTC.

The J gene is TRBJ1-5, the V gene TRBV29-1; D might be TRBD1 (6 bases). V lost 4 bases to trimming and J lost 6 bases, with 16 bases between them. CDR3 size: 14 residues. The germline gives CDR1 SQVTM, CDR2 ANQGSEA. The CDR3 is CSVGGGLLGQPQHF. The CDR3 nucleotides read TGCAGCGTTGGCGGGGGGCTTTTGGGTCAGCCCCAGCATTTT.

At least ten counts were recorded for this clonotype. The V and J genes are TRBV11-2 and TRBJ1-2; D uncertain. Germline V gene lookup returns CDR1 SGHAT and CDR2 FQNNGV. V lost 3 bases and J 4 bases, leaving 9 bases between the germline ends. There are 13 residues in the CDR3. Here the CDR3 reads CASSLGSPYGYTF. DNA of the CDR3: TGTGCCAGCAGCTTGGGCAGTCCCTATGGCTACACCTTC.

This clonotype was seen only a few times. The chain uses TRBV29-1 and TRBJ2-2; 12 bases agree with TRBD2. After removal of 0 bases from V and 6 bases from J, the junction contained 5 bases not matched to a gene. Germline values: CDR1 SQVTM, CDR2 ANQGSEA. The CDR3 runs to 16 residues. The CDR3 DNA reads as TGCAGCGTTGAAGACCCGGGACTAGCGGGTTCCGGGGAGCTGTTTTTT. This codes for CSVEDPGLAGSGELFF.

This clonotype was counted a few times. The rearrangement links TRBV4-2 to TRBJ2-1; D is perhaps TRBD2 (6 bases). Germline CDR1 is LGHNA and CDR2 is YNFKEQ. The CDR3 loop spans 15 amino acids. Between the trimmed V and J ends, which lost 0 bases and 1 base, there was a span of 7 bases. CDR3 DNA: TGTGCCAGCAGCCAAGAGAGCGGGTCCTACAATGAGCAGTTCTTC. Amino acids: CASSQESGSYNEQFF.

This clonotype has a count of ten or more. This chain joins TRBV11-3 and TRBJ2-2; D remains unclear. Trimming left V 5 bases short and J 3 bases short, with 4 bases between. Germline V CDR1 and CDR2: SGHNT, YENEEA. This CDR3 has 12 residues. In DNA, the CDR3 is TGTGCCAGCAGCCTTCACACCGGGGAGCTGTTTTTT. Protein product: CASSLHTGELFF.

In its sample, this clonotype was seen many times. V usage is TRBV28 and J usage is TRBJ1-2, with 9 nucleotides matching TRBD1. The CDR3 is made up of 13 amino acids. CDR1 is MDHEN and CDR2 is SYDVKM in the germline V gene. V was clipped by 6 bases and J by 4 bases; unmatched bases: 3. CDR3: CASRGQGFYGYTF. CDR3 coding DNA: TGTGCCAGCAGAGGACAGGGGTTCTATGGCTACACCTTC.